This TCR beta chain was sequenced during a study of response to subunit inactivated influenza vaccine. Broader study findings: The authors proposed limited new T cell recruitment per seasonal influenza vaccination.

This CDR3 has 13 amino acids. V was cut by 7 bases and J by 9 bases, with 16 bases left in between. CDR1 is SEHNR and CDR2 is FQNEAQ in the germline V gene (reference sequence). This clonotype came up many times. The antigen remains unidentified. TCRdb reprocessed the RT-PCR reads with MiXCR, giving one entry per CDR3 protein. The sample holds hundreds of thousands of distinct CDR3 sequences; about 15% are singletons and the top ten take 6.5% to 8.5%. The material sequenced was PBMCs from blood, taken 14 days before vaccination. This receptor was taken from a man in his fifties who received an inactivated influenza vaccine. This rearrangement joins TRBV7-9 to TRBJ2-1, with D possibly called TRBD1 or TRBD2 (6 bases each). The CDR3 here is CASNLLGGSEQFF. For the CDR3, the DNA is TGTGCCAGCAATCTACTAGGGGGGAGTGAGCAGTTCTTC.